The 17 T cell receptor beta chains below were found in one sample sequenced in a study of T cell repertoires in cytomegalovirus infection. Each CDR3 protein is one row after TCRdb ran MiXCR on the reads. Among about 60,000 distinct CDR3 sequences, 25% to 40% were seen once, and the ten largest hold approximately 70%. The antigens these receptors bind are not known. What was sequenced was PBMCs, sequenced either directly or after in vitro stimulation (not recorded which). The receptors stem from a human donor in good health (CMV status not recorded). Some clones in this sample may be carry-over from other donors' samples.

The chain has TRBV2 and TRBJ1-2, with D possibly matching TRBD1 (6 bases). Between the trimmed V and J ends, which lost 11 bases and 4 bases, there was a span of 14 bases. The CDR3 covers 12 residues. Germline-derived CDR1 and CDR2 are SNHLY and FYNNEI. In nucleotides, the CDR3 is TGTGCCGGCGGGGGGGGCGGCTATGGCTACACCTTC. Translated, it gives CAGGGGGYGYTF.

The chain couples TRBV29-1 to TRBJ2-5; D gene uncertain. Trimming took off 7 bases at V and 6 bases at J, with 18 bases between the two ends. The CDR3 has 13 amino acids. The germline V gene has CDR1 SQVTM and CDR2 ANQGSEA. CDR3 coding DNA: TGCAGCGCTAATTTAAACCTCGCGCAGACCCAGTACTTC. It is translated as CSANLNLAQTQYF.

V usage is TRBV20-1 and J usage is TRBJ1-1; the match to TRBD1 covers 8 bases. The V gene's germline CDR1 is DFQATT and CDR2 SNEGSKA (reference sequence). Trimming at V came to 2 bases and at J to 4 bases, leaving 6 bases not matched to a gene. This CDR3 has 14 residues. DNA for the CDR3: TGCAGTGCTAGATCTCGGACAGGGTTCACTGAAGCTTTCTTT. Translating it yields CSARSRTGFTEAFF.

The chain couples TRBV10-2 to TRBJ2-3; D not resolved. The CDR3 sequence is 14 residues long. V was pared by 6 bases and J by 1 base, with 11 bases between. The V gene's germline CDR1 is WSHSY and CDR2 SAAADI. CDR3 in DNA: TGCGCCAGCAGAGGTTTGGCGGGCACAGATACGCAGTATTTT. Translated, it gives CASRGLAGTDTQYF.

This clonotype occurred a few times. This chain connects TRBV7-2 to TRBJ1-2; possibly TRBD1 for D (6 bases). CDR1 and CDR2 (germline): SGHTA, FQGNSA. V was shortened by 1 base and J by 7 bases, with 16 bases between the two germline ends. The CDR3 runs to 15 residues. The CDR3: CASSLVPGAVLGYTF. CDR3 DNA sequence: TGTGCCAGCAGCTTAGTGCCAGGGGCAGTGCTTGGCTACACCTTC. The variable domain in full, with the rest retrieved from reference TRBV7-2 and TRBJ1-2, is GAGVSQSPSNKVTEKGKDVELRCDPISGHTALYWYRQSLGQGLEFLIYFQGNSAPDKSGLPSDRFSAERTGGSVSTLTIQRTQQEDSAVYLCASSLVPGAVLGYTFGSGTRLTVV.

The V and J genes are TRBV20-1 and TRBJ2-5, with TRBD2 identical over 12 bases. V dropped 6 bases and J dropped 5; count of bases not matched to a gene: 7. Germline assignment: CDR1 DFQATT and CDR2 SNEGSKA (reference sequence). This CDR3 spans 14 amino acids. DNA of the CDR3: TGCAGTGCCCCTACTAGCGGGAGGATGGAGACCCAGTACTTC. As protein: CSAPTSGRMETQYF.

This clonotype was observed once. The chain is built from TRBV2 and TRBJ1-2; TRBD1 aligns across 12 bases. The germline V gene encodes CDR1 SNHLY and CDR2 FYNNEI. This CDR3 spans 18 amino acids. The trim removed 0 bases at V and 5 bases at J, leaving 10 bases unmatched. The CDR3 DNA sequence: TGTGCCAGCAGTGAAGCGCGGGACAGGGGGCTTCTACGATATGGCTACACCTTC. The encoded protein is CASSEARDRGLLRYGYTF.

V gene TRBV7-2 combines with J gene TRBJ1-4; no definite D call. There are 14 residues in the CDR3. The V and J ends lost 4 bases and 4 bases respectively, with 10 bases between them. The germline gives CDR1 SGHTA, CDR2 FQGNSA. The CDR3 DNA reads TGTGCCAGCAGCTCGCGGCCGTTTAATGAAAAACTGTTTTTT. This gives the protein CASSSRPFNEKLFF.

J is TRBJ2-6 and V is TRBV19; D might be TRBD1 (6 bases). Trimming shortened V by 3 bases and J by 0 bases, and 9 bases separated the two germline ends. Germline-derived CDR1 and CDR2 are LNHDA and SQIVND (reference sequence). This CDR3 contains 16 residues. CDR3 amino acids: CASSIGQYSGANVLTF. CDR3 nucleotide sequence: TGTGCCAGTAGTATTGGACAGTACTCTGGGGCCAACGTCCTGACTTTC.

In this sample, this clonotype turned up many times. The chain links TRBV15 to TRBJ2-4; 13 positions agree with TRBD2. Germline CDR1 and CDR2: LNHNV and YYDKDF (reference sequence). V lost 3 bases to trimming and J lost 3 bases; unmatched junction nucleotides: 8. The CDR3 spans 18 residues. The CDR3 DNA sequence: TGTGCCACCAGCAGTACTAGCGGGAGGGGATGGGACAAAAACATTCAGTACTTC. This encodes CATSSTSGRGWDKNIQYF.

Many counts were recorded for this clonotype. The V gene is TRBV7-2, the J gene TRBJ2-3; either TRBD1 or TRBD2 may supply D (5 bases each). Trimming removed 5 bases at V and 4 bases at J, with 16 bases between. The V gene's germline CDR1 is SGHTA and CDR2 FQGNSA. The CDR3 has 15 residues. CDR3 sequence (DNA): TGTGCCAGCAGCGCCACCGGGACGTGGCCAGATACGCAGTATTTT. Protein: CASSATGTWPDTQYF.

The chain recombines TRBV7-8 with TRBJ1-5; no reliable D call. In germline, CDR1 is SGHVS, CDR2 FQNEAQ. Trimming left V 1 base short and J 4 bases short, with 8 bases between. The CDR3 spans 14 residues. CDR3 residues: CASSLGNSNQPQHF. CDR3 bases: TGTGCCAGCAGCTTAGGAAACAGTAATCAGCCCCAGCATTTT.

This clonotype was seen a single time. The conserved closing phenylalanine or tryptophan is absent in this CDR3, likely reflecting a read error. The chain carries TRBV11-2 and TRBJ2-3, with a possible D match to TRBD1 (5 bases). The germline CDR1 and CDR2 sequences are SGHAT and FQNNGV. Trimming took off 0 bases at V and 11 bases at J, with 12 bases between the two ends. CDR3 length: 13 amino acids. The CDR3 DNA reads TGTGCCAGCAGCTTAGAACCCCCCCAGGGGCAGTATTCT. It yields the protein CASSLEPPQGQYS.

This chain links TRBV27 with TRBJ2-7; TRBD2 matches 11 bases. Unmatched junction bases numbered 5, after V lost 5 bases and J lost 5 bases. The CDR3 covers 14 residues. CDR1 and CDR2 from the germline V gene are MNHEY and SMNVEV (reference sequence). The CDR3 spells CASSPGLAGHEQYF. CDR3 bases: TGTGCCAGCAGTCCCGGACTAGCGGGCCACGAGCAGTACTTC.

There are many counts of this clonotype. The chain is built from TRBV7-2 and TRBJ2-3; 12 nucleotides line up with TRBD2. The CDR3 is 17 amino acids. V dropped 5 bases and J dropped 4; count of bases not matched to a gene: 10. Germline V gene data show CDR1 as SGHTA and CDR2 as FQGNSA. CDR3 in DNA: TGTGCCAGCAGCCCCTCCCCTAGCGGGGGGGGCCCAGATACGCAGTATTTT. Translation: CASSPSPSGGGPDTQYF.

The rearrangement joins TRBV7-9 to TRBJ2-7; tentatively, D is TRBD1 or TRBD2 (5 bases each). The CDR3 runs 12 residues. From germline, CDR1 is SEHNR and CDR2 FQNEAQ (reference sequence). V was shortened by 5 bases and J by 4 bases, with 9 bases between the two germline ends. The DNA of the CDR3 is TGTGCCAGCAGCGAGGGGAGTTACGAGCAGTACTTC. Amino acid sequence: CASSEGSYEQYF.

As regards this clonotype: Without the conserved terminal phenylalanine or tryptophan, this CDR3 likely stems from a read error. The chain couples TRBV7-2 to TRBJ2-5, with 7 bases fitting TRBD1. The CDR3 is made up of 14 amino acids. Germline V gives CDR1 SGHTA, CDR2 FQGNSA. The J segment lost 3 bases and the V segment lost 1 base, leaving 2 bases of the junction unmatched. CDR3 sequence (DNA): TGTGCCAGCAGCTTAGGGGACAGCAAAGAGACCCAGTACCTC. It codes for CASSLGDSKETQYL.